This TCR beta chain was profiled in a study of blood T cell repertoires in COVID-19. The authors' processing: The authors estimated nucleated cell counts from reference gene primer amplification. Repertoires were generated with immunoSEQ multiplex PCR, while TCRdb's copy carries only in-frame clones and drops some. That table furnishes V, J and clone size, whereas the DNA furnished D and trimming. This sample yields 250,000 to 400,000 clones, of which about nine tenths are seen a single time; 2.6% belongs to the top ten. The germline V gene encodes CDR1 SGHRS and CDR2 YFSETQ. The CDR3 is 16 amino acids. V shed 2 bases, J shed 0 bases, and the junction held 6 bases outside the gene matches. Recovered participants had two consecutive negative NP/OP PCR tests, healthcare professional clearance, or symptom resolution.

The chain links TRBV5-1 to TRBJ1-1; 8 bases fit TRBD1. Sequenced input: PBMCs or T cells enriched from blood (not recorded which). This receptor was taken from a man between 60 and 70 years old who had recovered from COVID-19. CDR3 DNA: TGCGCCAGCAGCTTCGGACAGGGTGGGATGAACACTGAAGCTTTCTTT. It specifies CASSFGQGGMNTEAFF.